This TCR beta chain came from a study of sequential checkpoint blockade in melanoma. The wider study: Around 21 patients had matched tumor biopsies before treatment and at week 13 after nivolumab or ipilimumab alone.

Regarding treatment: randomized to nivolumab then ipilimumab (arm A) or the reverse (arm B). TCRdb keeps only in-frame clones here, not all; method: immunoSEQ multiplex PCR. The sample records about 9,200 clones, approximately 25% being singletons. The clonotype was recovered from a human donor with melanoma. The material sequenced was tumor tissue (inferred from file names), taken from a patient given nivolumab and ipilimumab in sequence.

The CDR3 is CASSVGMDRYSGNTIYF. CDR3 sequence (DNA): TGTGCCAGCAGCGTAGGGATGGACAGATACTCTGGAAACACCATATATTTT. The chain couples TRBV9 to TRBJ1-3, with D possibly being TRBD1 (6 bases). This CDR3 spans 17 amino acids. Trimming pared 0 bases from V and 0 bases from J, leaving 13 bases between. Germline V lookup: CDR1 SGDLS, CDR2 YYNGEE.